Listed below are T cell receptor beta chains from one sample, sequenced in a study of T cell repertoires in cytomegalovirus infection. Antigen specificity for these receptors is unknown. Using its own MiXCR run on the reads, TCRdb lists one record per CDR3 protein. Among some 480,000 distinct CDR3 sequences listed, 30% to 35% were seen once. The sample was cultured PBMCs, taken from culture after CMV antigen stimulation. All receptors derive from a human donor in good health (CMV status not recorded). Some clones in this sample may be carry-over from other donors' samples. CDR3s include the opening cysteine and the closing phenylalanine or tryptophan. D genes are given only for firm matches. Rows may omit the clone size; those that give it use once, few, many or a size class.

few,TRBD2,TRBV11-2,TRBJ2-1,TGTGCCAGCAGCACTCGCGGGAGATTCCCATACAATGAGCAGTTCTTC,CASSTRGRFPYNEQFF
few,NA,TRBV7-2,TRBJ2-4,TGTGCCAGCAGCCCGTCCGGTTCCATGAACATTCAGTACTTC,CASSPSGSMNIQYF
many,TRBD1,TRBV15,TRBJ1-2,TGTGCCACCAGCCCAGGGACAGGGGGCGGCTACACCTTC,CATSPGTGGGYTF
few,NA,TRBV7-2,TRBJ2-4,TGTGCCAGCAGCCCCGGGACACAAAAAAACATTCAGTACTTC,CASSPGTQKNIQYF
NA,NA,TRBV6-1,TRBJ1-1,TGTGCCAGCACAATGGGCACCATGAACACTGAAGCTTTCTTT,CASTMGTMNTEAFF
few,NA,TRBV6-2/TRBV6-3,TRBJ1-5,TGTGCCAGCAGTCGCCGGACAGACAATCAGCCCCAGCATTTT,CASSRRTDNQPQHF
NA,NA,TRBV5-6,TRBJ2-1,TGTGCCAGCAGCTTGGTGGGGGGCGATCTAAATGAGCAGTTCTTC,CASSLVGGDLNEQFF
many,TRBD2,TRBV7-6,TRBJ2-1,TGTGCCAGCAGCCCAGTGGTAGCGGGAGGCGACAATGAGCAGTTCTTC,CASSPVVAGGDNEQFF
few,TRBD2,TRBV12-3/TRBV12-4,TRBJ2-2,TGTGCCAGCCGGACTAGCGGTAACACCGGGGAGCTGTTTTTT,CASRTSGNTGELFF
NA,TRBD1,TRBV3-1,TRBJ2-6,TGTGCCAGCAGCCTTCGACAGGGGACTGGGGCCAACGTCCTGACTTTC,CASSLRQGTGANVLTF
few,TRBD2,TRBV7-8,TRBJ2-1,TGTGCCAGCAGCTTAGAAAGGCTAGCGGCCTACAATGAGCAGTTCTTC,CASSLERLAAYNEQFF
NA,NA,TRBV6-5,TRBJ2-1,TGTGCCAGCCAAATTGACGGGAGTTCCTACAATGAGCAGTTCTTC,CASQIDGSSYNEQFF
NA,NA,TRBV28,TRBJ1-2,TGTGCCAGCAGATTCCAGGGGAGCACGAACGGCTACACCTTC,CASRFQGSTNGYTF
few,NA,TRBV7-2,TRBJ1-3,TGTGCCAGCAGCTCCCGGGCCGGGCCTCCGAGGAACACCATATATTTT,CASSSRAGPPRNTIYF
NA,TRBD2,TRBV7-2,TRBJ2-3,TGTGCCAGCAGCTTAGGGGTGGGAGGGCCGCTTTTAGATACGCAGTATTTT,CASSLGVGGPLLDTQYF
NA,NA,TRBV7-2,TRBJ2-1,TGTGCCAGCAGCTTAGGGGACTTACAGAACAATGAGCAGTTCTTC,CASSLGDLQNNEQFF
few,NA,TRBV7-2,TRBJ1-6,TGTGCCAGCAGCTTAGGGCGGAATTCACCCCTCCACTTT,CASSLGRNSPLHF
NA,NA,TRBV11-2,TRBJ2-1,TGTGCCAGCAGCTTTGCGCCGAGGGGTTCCTACAATGAGCAGTTCTTC,CASSFAPRGSYNEQFF
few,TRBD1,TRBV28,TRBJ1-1,TGTGCCAGCAGCTCTGGACAGGGGTCTGAAGCTTTCTTT,CASSSGQGSEAFF
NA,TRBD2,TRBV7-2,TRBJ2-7,TGTGCCAGCAGCTTAGTACCCCTAGCGGTACCCTACGAGCAGTACTTC,CASSLVPLAVPYEQYF
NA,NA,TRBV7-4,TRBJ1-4,TGTGCCAGCAGCTTTGGGTCGGACGCAACTAATGAAAAACTGTTTTTT,CASSFGSDATNEKLFF
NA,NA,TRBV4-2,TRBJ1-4,TGTGCCAGCAGCCAAGTAGGCGAATCTGAGGGAAAACTGTTTTTT,CASSQVGESEGKLFF
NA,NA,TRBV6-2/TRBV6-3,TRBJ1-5,TGTGCCAGCAGTTACGGTATACTCGACGGAAATCAGCCCCAGCATTTT,CASSYGILDGNQPQHF